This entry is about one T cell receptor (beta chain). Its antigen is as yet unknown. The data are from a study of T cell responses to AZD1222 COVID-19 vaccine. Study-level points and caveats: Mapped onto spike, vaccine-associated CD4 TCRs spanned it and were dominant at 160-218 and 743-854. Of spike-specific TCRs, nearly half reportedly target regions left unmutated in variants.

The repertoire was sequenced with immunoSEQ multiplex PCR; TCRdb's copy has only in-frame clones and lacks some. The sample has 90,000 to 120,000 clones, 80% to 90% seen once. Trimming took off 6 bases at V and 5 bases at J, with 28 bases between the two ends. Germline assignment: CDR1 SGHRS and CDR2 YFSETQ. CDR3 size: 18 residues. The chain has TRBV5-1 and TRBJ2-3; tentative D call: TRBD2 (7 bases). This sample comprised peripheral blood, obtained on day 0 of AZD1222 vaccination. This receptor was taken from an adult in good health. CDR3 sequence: CASNFRGGRTSRVDTQYF. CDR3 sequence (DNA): TGCGCCAGCAACTTCAGGGGTGGCAGGACTAGTAGGGTAGATACGCAGTATTTT.